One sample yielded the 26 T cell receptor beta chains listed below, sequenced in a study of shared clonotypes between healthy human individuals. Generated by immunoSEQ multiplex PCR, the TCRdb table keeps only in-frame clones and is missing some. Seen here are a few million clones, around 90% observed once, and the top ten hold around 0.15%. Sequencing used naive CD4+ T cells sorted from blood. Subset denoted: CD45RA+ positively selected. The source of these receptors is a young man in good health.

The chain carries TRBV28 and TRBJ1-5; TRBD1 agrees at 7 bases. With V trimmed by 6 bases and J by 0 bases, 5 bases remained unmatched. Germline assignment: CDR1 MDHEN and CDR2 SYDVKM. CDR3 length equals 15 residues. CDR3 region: CASRMGQRSNQPQHF. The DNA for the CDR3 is TGTGCCAGCAGGATGGGACAGCGTAGCAATCAGCCCCAGCATTTT. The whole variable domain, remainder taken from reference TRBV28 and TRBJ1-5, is DVKVTQSSRYLVKRTGEKVFLECVQDMDHENMFWYRQDPGLGLRLIYFSYDVKMKEKGDIPEGYSVSREKKERFSLILESASTNQTSMYLCASRMGQRSNQPQHFGDGTRLSIL.

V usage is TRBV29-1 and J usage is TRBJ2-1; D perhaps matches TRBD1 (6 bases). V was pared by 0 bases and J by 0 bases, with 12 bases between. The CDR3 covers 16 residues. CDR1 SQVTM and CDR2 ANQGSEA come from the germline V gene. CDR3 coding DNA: TGCAGCGTTGAAGATGAGGACAGAAGCTCCTACAATGAGCAGTTCTTC. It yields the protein CSVEDEDRSSYNEQFF.

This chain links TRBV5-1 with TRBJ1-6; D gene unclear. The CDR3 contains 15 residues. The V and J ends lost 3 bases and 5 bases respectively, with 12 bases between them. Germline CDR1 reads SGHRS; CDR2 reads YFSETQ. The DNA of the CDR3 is TGCGCCAGCAGCTACGCCGCGGGTGATAATTCACCCCTCCACTTT. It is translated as CASSYAAGDNSPLHF.

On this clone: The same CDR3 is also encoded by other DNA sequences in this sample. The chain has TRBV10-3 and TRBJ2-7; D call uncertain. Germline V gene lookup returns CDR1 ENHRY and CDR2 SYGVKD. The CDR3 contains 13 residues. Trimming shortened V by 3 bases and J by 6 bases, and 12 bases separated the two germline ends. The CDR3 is CAISDGQVGEQYF. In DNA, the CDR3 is TGTGCCATCAGTGACGGTCAGGTTGGCGAGCAGTACTTC.

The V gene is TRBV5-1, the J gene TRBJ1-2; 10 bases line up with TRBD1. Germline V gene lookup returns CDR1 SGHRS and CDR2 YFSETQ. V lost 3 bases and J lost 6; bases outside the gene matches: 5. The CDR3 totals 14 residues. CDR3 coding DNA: TGCGCCAGCAGCTCATCCGGGACAGGGGATGGCTACACCTTC. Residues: CASSSSGTGDGYTF.

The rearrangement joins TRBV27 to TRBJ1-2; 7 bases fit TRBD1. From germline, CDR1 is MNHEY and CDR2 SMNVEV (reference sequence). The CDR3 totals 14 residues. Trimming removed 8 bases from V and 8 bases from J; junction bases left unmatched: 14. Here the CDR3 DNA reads TGTGCCAGCGGTTATGACAGGGAGGTGTCCGGCTACACCTTC. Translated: CASGYDREVSGYTF.

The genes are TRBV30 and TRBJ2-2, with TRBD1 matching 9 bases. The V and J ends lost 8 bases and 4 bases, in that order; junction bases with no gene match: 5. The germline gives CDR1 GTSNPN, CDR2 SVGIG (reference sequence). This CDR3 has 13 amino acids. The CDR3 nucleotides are TGTGCCCGGGACAGGGATTCCACCGGGGAGCTGTTTTTT. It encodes CARDRDSTGELFF.

The DNA for the CDR3 is TGTGCCATCAGAGGCAGGGAGGAGGAAAAACTGTTTTTT. Protein: CAIRGREEEKLFF. V gene TRBV10-3 combines with J gene TRBJ1-4, with a tentative D call TRBD1 (5 bases). Per the germline V gene, CDR1 is ENHRY and CDR2 is SYGVKD. The CDR3 covers 13 residues. The V end was cut by 6 bases, the J end by 8 bases, with 13 bases between.

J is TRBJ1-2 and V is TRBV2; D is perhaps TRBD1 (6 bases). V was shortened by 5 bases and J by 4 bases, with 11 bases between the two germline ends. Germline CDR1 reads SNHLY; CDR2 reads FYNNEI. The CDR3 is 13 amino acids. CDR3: CASSRGQGYGYTF. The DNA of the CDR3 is TGTGCCAGCAGTCGGGGGCAGGGCTATGGCTACACCTTC.

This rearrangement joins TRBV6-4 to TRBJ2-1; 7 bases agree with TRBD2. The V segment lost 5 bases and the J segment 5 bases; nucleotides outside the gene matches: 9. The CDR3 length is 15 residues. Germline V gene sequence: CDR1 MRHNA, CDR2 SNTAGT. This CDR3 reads CASSREGTPNNEQFF. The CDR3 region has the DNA TGTGCCAGCAGTAGGGAGGGAACCCCCAACAATGAGCAGTTCTTC.

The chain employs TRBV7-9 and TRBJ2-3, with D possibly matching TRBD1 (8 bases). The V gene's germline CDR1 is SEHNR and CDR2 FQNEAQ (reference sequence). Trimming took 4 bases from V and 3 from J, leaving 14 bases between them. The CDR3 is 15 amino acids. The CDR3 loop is CASSSQGGKTDTQYF. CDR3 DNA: TGTGCCAGCAGCTCACAGGGGGGGAAGACAGATACGCAGTATTTT.

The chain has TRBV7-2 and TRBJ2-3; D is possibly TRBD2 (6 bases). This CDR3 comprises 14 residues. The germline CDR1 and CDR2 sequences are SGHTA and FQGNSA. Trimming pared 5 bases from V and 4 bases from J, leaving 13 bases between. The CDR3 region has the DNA TGTGCCAGCAGCCGGGACTCCTCCCCAGATACGCAGTATTTT. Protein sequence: CASSRDSSPDTQYF.

Here the CDR3 DNA reads TGTGCCAGCAGCCCTATAGACGGACACTCTGGGGCCAACGTCCTGACTTTC. Its protein is CASSPIDGHSGANVLTF. This sequence joins TRBV28 and TRBJ2-6; a possible D gene is TRBD1 (5 bases). The V and J ends lost 6 bases and 0 bases respectively, with 15 bases between them. The CDR3 contains 17 residues. Germline V gene sequence: CDR1 MDHEN, CDR2 SYDVKM.

The CDR3 spells CAWSVYRGSEQFF. CDR3 DNA: TGTGCCTGGAGTGTTTACAGGGGGAGTGAGCAGTTCTTC. The chain couples TRBV30 to TRBJ2-1, with 8 bases fitting TRBD1. This CDR3 contains 13 residues. Germline values: CDR1 GTSNPN, CDR2 SVGIG (reference sequence). V dropped 0 bases and J dropped 9; count of bases not matched to a gene: 4.

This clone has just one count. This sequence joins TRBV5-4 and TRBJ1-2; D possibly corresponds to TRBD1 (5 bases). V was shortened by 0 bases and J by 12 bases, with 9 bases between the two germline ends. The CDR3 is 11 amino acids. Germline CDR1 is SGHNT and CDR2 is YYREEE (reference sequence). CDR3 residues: CASSLDGANTF. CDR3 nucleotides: TGTGCCAGCAGCTTGGATGGGGCTAACACCTTC.

CDR3 DNA sequence: TGTGCCAGCAGTTACACCCAGGGGGCGTATGAAAAACTGTTTTTT. This gives the protein CASSYTQGAYEKLFF. The chain recombines TRBV6-6 with TRBJ1-4, with TRBD1 identical over 8 bases. Trimming cost V 2 bases and J 6 bases; bases outside gene matches: 5. CDR1 and CDR2 (germline): MNHNY, SVGAGI (reference sequence). CDR3 length equals 15 residues.

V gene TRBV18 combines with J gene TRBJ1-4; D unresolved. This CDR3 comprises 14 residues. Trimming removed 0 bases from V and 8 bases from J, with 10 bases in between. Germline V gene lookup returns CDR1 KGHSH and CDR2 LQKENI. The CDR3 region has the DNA TGTGCCAGCTCACCACCGCAGCAGAGAGAAAAACTGTTTTTT. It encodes CASSPPQQREKLFF.

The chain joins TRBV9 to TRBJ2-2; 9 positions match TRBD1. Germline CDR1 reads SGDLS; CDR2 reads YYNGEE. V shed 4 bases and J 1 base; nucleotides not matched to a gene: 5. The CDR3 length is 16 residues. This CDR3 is CASSSRTGENTGELFF. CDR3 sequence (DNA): TGTGCCAGCAGCTCCCGGACAGGGGAGAACACCGGGGAGCTGTTTTTT.

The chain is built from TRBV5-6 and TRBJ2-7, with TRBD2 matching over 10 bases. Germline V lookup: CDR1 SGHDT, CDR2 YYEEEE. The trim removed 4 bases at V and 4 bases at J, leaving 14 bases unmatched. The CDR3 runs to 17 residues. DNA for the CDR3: TGTGCCAGCAGCCAAACCAAGCGGGAGGGCCGGTTGTACGAGCAGTACTTC. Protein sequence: CASSQTKREGRLYEQYF.

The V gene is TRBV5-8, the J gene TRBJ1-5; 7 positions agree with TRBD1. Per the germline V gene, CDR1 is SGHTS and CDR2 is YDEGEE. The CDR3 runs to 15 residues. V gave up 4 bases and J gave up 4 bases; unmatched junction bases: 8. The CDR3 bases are TGTGCCAGCAGCCTTGGAAGCAGGGGGAATCAGCCCCAGCATTTT. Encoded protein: CASSLGSRGNQPQHF. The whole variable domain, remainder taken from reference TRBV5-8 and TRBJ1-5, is EAGVTQSPTHLIKTRGQQATLRCSPISGHTSVYWYQQALGLGLQFLLWYDEGEERNRGNFPPRFSGRQFPNYSSELNVNALELEDSALYLCASSLGSRGNQPQHFGDGTRLSIL.

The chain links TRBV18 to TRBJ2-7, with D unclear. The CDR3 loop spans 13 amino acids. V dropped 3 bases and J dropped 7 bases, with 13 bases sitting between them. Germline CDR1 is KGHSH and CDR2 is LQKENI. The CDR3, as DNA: TGTGCCAGCTCACCTGGCAACTTGAGGGAGCAGTACTTC. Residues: CASSPGNLREQYF.

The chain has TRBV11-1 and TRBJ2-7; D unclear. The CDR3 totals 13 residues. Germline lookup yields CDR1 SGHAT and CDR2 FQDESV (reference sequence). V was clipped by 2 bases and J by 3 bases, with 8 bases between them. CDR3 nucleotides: TGTGCCAGCAGCTTAAGATTTAACTACGAGCAGTACTTC. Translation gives CASSLRFNYEQYF.

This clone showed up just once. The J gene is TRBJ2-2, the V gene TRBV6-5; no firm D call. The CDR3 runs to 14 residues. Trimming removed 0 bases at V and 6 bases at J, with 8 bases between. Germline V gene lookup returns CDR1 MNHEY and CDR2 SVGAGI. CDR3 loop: CASSYSISPGELFF. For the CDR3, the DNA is TGTGCCAGCAGTTACTCGATTTCTCCCGGGGAGCTGTTTTTT.

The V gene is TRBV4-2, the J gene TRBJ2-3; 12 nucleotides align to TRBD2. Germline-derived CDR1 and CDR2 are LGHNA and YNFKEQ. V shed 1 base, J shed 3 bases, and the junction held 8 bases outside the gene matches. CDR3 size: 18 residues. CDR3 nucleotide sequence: TGTGCCAGCAGCCAAGCCGCAACCGGGACTAGCGGGACAGATACGCAGTATTTT. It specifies CASSQAATGTSGTDTQYF.

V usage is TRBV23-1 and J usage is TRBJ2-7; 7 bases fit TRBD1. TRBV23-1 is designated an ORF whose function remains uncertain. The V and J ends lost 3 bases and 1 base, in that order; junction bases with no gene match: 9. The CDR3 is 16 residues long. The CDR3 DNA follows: TGCGCCAGCAGTCATGGCCGGGACAGATGTTCCTACGAGCAGTACTTC. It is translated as CASSHGRDRCSYEQYF.

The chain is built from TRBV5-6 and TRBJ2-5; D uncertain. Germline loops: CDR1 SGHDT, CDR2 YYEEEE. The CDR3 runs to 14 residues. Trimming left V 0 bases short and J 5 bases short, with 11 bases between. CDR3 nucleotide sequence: TGTGCCAGCAGCTTGGGAGATTTCGGGGAGACCCAGTACTTC. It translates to CASSLGDFGETQYF.